This passage covers 3 T cell receptor beta chains from one sample sequenced in a study of blood T cell repertoires in COVID-19. The assay was immunoSEQ multiplex PCR, and TCRdb's table has in-frame clones only and misses some. The sample has some 130,000 clones, about 87% seen once. What was sequenced was peripheral blood. These receptors all stem from a man aged 45-65 years with acute or convalescent COVID-19.

The chain combines TRBV2 with TRBJ1-4; D is unclear. V lost 6 bases to trimming and J lost 8 bases, with 13 bases between them. CDR1 and CDR2 from the germline V gene are SNHLY and FYNNEI. The CDR3 contains 13 residues. In nucleotides, the CDR3 is TGTGCCAGCAGCTCTGGAGGGAGGGAAAAACTGTTTTTT. It is translated as CASSSGGREKLFF.

The V and J genes are TRBV5-8 and TRBJ1-4, with 7 bases lining up with TRBD1. CDR3 size: 16 residues. After removal of 4 bases from V and 7 bases from J, the junction contained 13 bases not matched to a gene. Germline CDR1 and CDR2: SGHTS and YDEGEE. CDR3 in amino acids: CASSHATDRAGEKLFF. For the CDR3, the DNA is TGTGCCAGCAGCCATGCAACTGACAGGGCAGGTGAAAAACTGTTTTTT.

The chain carries TRBV5-1 and TRBJ1-1; D possibly corresponds to TRBD1 (5 bases). CDR1 is SGHRS, CDR2 YFSETQ, per germline. V was clipped by 1 base and J by 3 bases, with 13 bases between them. CDR3 length: 15 amino acids. CDR3 bases: TGCGCCAGCAGCTTGATTCCTGGCAGGGACACTGAAGCTTTCTTT. Protein sequence: CASSLIPGRDTEAFF.